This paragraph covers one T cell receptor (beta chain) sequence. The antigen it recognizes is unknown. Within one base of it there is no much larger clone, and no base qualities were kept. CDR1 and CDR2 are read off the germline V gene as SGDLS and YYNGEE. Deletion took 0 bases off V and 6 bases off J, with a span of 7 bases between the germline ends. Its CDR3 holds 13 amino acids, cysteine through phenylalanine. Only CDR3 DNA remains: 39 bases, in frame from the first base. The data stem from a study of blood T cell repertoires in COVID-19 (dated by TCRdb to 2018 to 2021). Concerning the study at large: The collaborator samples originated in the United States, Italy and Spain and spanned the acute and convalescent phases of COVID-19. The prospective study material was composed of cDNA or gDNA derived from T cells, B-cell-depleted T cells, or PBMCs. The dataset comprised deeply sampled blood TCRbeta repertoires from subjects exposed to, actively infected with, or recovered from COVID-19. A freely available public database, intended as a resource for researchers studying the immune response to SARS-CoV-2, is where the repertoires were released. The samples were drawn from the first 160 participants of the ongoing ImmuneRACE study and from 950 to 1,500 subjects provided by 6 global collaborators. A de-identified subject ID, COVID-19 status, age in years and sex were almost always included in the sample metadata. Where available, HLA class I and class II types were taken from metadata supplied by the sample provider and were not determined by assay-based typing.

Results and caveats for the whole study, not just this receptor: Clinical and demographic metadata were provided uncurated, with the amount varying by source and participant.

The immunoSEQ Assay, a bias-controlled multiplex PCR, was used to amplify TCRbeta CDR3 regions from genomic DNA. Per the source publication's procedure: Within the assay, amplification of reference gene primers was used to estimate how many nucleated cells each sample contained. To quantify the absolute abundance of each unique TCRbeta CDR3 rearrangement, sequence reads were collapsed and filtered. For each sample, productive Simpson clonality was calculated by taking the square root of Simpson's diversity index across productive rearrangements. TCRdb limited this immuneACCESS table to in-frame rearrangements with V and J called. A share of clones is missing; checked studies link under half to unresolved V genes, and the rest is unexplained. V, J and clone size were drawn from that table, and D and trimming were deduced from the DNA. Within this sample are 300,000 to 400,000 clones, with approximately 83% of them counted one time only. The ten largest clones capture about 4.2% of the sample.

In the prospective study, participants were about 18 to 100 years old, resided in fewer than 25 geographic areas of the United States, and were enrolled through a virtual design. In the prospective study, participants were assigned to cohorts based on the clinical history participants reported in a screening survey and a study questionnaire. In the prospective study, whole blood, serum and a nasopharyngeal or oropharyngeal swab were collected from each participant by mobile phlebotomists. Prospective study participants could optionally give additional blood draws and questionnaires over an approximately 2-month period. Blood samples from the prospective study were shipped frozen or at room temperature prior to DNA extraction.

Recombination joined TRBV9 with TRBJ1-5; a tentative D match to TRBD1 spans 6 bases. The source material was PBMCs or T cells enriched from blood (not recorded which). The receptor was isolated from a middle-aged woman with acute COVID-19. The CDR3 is CASSVETGQPQHF. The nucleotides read TGTGCCAGCAGCGTAGAGACAGGTCAGCCCCAGCATTTT. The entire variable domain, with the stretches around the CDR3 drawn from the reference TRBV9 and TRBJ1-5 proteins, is DSGVTQTPKHLITATGQRVTLRCSPRSGDLSVYWYQQSLDQGLQFLIQYYNGEERAKGNILERFSAQQFPDLHSELNLSSLELGDSALYFCASSVETGQPQHFGDGTRLSIL.